This T cell receptor (beta chain) was retrieved from a study of shared clonotypes between healthy human individuals. Study-level points and caveats: Clonotype sharing among donors was expected to depend on sequencing depth.

Naive CD8 cells comprised CD45RO-negative, CCR7-positively selected cells, excluding terminally differentiated effector memory CD45RA+ cells. Concerning this clone: Antigen: not known.

Some clones are missing from TCRdb's copy, which holds only in-frame ones; the method was immunoSEQ multiplex PCR. The sample has 1.5 million to 2.5 million clones; approximately 94% are singletons. Sequencing input: naive CD8+ T cells sorted from blood. The receptor's source is a man younger than 30 in good health.

The CDR3 protein is CASSQDRTGVLYEQYF. For the CDR3, the DNA is TGCGCCAGCAGCCAAGACAGGACAGGGGTCCTCTACGAGCAGTACTTC. The chain couples TRBV4-1 to TRBJ2-7, with 9 positions matching TRBD1. The CDR3 has 16 amino acids. Per the germline V gene, CDR1 is MGHRA and CDR2 is YSYEKL. After removal of 0 bases from V and 3 bases from J, the junction contained 6 bases not matched to a gene.